What follows is one T cell receptor beta chain and its context. Treatment described: randomized to nivolumab then ipilimumab (arm A) or the reverse (arm B). This CDR3 spans 12 amino acids. Germline V gene lookup returns CDR1 SGDLS and CDR2 YYNGEE. Trimming removed 4 bases from V and 5 bases from J; junction bases left unmatched: 1. The data derive from a study of sequential checkpoint blockade in melanoma. Looking at the study overall: Under 25 patients had tumor biopsies before treatment and at week 13.

Some clones are missing from TCRdb's copy, which holds only in-frame ones; the method was immunoSEQ multiplex PCR. The data hold about 5,100 clones, with about 20% observed a single time. The receptor's source is a human donor with melanoma. This chain uses TRBV9 with TRBJ2-7, with TRBD1 identical over 9 bases. The sequenced sample was tumor tissue (inferred from file names), obtained from a patient given nivolumab and ipilimumab in sequence. As DNA, the CDR3 is TGTGCCAGCAGCCGGGACAGGGACGAGCAGTACTTC. This gives the protein CASSRDRDEQYF.